What follows are 31 T cell receptor beta chains derived from one specimen sequenced in a study of post-analysis software for immune sequencing data. Overall study results and limits: Compared with controls, patients had more of about five TRBV segments, including TRBV5-6, TRBV5-1 and TRBV20-1.

No antigen has been assigned to these receptors. Unique molecular identifiers were built into the TCR beta cDNA libraries. TCRdb reprocessed the PCR reads via MiXCR and lists one record per CDR3 protein. The repertoire includes some 700,000 distinct CDR3 sequences, 55% to 60% of them detected once, and approximately 11% sits in the top ten. The material sequenced was blood. Receptors were obtained from a girl aged 2 to 10 with multiple sclerosis.

The V gene is TRBV2, the J gene TRBJ2-5; 8 nucleotides line up with TRBD2. Germline lookup yields CDR1 SNHLY and CDR2 FYNNEI. CDR3 length: 13 residues. The ends lost 7 bases at V and 5 bases at J; junction bases unmatched: 6. Here the CDR3 reads CASTGGLGETQYF. The CDR3 DNA sequence: TGTGCCAGCACGGGAGGGCTGGGGGAGACCCAGTACTTC.

This sequence joins TRBV28 and TRBJ2-1; 13 bases line up with TRBD2. Germline V lookup: CDR1 MDHEN, CDR2 SYDVKM. Trimming took 3 bases from V and 6 from J; bases not matched to a gene: 5. The CDR3 is made up of 16 amino acids. The CDR3 sequence is CASSFATSGRANEQFF. The CDR3 DNA reads TGTGCCAGCAGTTTCGCCACTAGCGGGAGGGCCAATGAGCAGTTCTTC.

The chain carries TRBV11-2 and TRBJ2-3; TRBD2 might be the D (5 bases). Germline-derived CDR1 and CDR2 are SGHAT and FQNNGV. The CDR3 consists of 15 residues. V dropped 5 bases and J dropped 0 bases, with 12 bases sitting between them. CDR3 protein: CASSVRWTSTDTQYF. The CDR3 DNA reads TGTGCCAGCAGCGTTCGGTGGACTAGCACAGATACGCAGTATTTT.

In this sample, this clonotype turned up a few times. The V call is TRBV7-9, the J call TRBJ1-5; D gene uncertain. The CDR3 length is 12 residues. Germline CDR1 and CDR2: SEHNR and FQNEAQ (reference sequence). Trimming left V 3 bases short and J 6 bases short, with 6 bases between. In nucleotides, the CDR3 is TGTGCCAGCAGCTTTGTCGGTCAGCCCCAGCATTTT. Protein sequence: CASSFVGQPQHF.

This sequence joins TRBV7-9 and TRBJ1-6, with 7 bases matching TRBD1. The CDR3 has 17 residues. V trimming: 5 bases; J trimming: 0 bases; junction bases outside the gene matches: 7. Germline V gene data show CDR1 as SEHNR and CDR2 as FQNEAQ (reference sequence). The CDR3 DNA sequence: TGTGCCAGCAGCGCCGCACAGGGGACCTCCTATAATTCACCCCTCCACTTT. It translates to CASSAAQGTSYNSPLHF.

The chain employs TRBV11-1 and TRBJ2-1; no clear D gene. Trimming cost V 4 bases and J 3 bases, with 19 bases left between them. The CDR3 sequence is 17 residues long. Germline V gene lookup returns CDR1 SGHAT and CDR2 FQDESV (reference sequence). CDR3 in amino acids: CASSSIGNLILYNEQFF. CDR3 coding DNA: TGTGCCAGCAGCTCTATAGGGAACCTGATCCTCTACAATGAGCAGTTCTTC.

J is TRBJ2-3 and V is TRBV7-9; no definite D call. This CDR3 has 16 amino acids. Trimming stripped 0 bases from V and 5 bases from J, with 15 bases between. CDR1 and CDR2 (germline): SEHNR, FQNEAQ (reference sequence). In DNA form, the CDR3 reads TGTGCCAGCAGCTTAGCGCCCCAGCCGGGTCGAGATACGCAGTATTTT. Its protein product is CASSLAPQPGRDTQYF.

The chain has TRBV20-1 and TRBJ2-5, with 8 bases matching TRBD2. The J call may not be correct, given that the DNA end is closer to TRBJ2-7. The CDR3 sequence is 15 residues long. Germline CDR1 is DFQATT and CDR2 is SNEGSKA (reference sequence). Written as DNA, the CDR3 is TGCAGTGCTAGCCCCGGGGGGGTCCCTCTCTACGAGCAGTACTTC. Translated: CSASPGGVPLYEQYF.

This clonotype was seen only a few times. The rearrangement uses TRBV5-1 and TRBJ2-7; 9 nucleotides agree with TRBD1. Germline loops: CDR1 SGHRS, CDR2 YFSETQ. With 4 bases clipped from V and 1 base from J, the junction kept 6 bases outside the gene matches. This CDR3 spans 15 amino acids. CDR3 residues: CASSPTGGESYEQYF. In DNA form, the CDR3 reads TGCGCCAGCAGCCCCACAGGGGGCGAGTCCTACGAGCAGTACTTC.

The J gene is TRBJ2-7, the V gene TRBV7-9; D tentatively fits TRBD1 or TRBD2 (5 bases each). Trimming removed 5 bases at V and 0 bases at J, with 14 bases between. CDR1 is SEHNR, CDR2 FQNEAQ, per germline (reference sequence). This CDR3 has 15 residues. The chain's CDR3 is CASSPWDGSSYEQYF. The CDR3, as DNA: TGTGCCAGCAGCCCTTGGGACGGCAGCTCCTACGAGCAGTACTTC.

This chain links TRBV7-9 with TRBJ1-1, with TRBD1 identical over 8 bases. The length of the CDR3 is 16 residues. Germline-derived CDR1 and CDR2 are SEHNR and FQNEAQ (reference sequence). Losses at the gene ends were 5 bases for V and 3 bases for J; bases not matched to a gene: 11. The CDR3 DNA reads as TGTGCCAGCAGCCCAAGGACAGGGACAACTTACACTGAAGCTTTCTTT. Amino acids: CASSPRTGTTYTEAFF.

For this clonotype: At one boundary the junction diverges from the germline segment, which might be a read error. This chain joins TRBV20-1 and TRBJ2-1, with 7 bases fitting TRBD2. This CDR3 comprises 13 residues. CDR1 and CDR2 from the germline V gene are DFQATT and SNEGSKA (reference sequence). CDR3 protein: CSLRDYAYNEQFF. DNA of the CDR3: TGCAGTTTGAGGGACTACGCCTACAATGAACAGTTCTTC.

The V call is TRBV7-9, the J call TRBJ1-1; D not certain. CDR1 and CDR2 from the germline V gene are SEHNR and FQNEAQ (reference sequence). Trimming removed 3 bases at V and 11 bases at J, with 10 bases between. This CDR3 has 11 amino acids. The CDR3 reads CASSFTLEAFF. CDR3 bases: TGTGCCAGCAGCTTCACCCTTGAGGCTTTCTTT.

J is TRBJ2-1 and V is TRBV7-6; TRBD2 agrees at 10 bases. This CDR3 is built from 14 residues. Germline-derived CDR1 and CDR2 are SGHVS and FNYEAQ. The J segment lost 8 bases and the V segment lost 1 base, leaving 2 bases of the junction unmatched. The CDR3 loop is CASSLGTSGDEQFF. CDR3 DNA sequence: TGTGCCAGCAGCTTAGGGACTAGCGGCGATGAGCAGTTCTTC.

This clonotype appeared a few times. The chain recombines TRBV29-1 with TRBJ1-4; D might be TRBD1 (6 bases). The V gene lost 7 bases and the J gene lost 3 bases, with 21 bases spanning the gap. Germline V gene lookup returns CDR1 SQVTM and CDR2 ANQGSEA. This CDR3 has 16 residues. The CDR3 reads CSASLGGANPNEKLFF. CDR3 in DNA: TGCAGCGCCTCCCTGGGGGGCGCGAATCCTAATGAAAAACTGTTTTTT.

The chain employs TRBV20-1 and TRBJ2-5, with TRBD2 matching 8 bases. V lost 0 bases to trimming and J lost 5 bases; unmatched junction nucleotides: 5. The germline CDR1 and CDR2 sequences are DFQATT and SNEGSKA (reference sequence). CDR3 length: 14 residues. CDR3 in amino acids: CSARDSGVMETQYF. Here the CDR3 DNA reads TGCAGTGCTAGAGATAGCGGGGTGATGGAGACCCAGTACTTC.

J is TRBJ2-7 and V is TRBV5-1; either TRBD1 or TRBD2 may supply D (5 bases each). Trimming removed 4 bases from V and 5 bases from J, with 13 bases in between. This CDR3 spans 13 amino acids. Germline V CDR1 and CDR2: SGHRS, YFSETQ. The CDR3 region is CASSGHVGDEQYF. The CDR3 DNA reads TGCGCCAGCAGCGGTCATGTGGGGGACGAGCAGTACTTC.

V and J are TRBV5-1 and TRBJ2-7; possibly TRBD1 or TRBD2 for D (7 bases each). Germline V gene sequence: CDR1 SGHRS, CDR2 YFSETQ. The length of the CDR3 is 18 residues. The ends were cut back, 4 bases at V and 2 bases at J, with 25 bases in the middle. CDR3 sequence reads: CASSLIGGASGQTYEQYF. In DNA form, the CDR3 reads TGCGCCAGCAGCCTCATAGGGGGGGCCTCGGGACAGACCTACGAGCAGTACTTC.

Only a few counts were recorded for this clonotype. CDR3 in amino acids: CASSLDGTLDEQFF. The CDR3 region has the DNA TGTGCCAGCAGCTTAGACGGGACTCTGGATGAGCAGTTCTTC. The chain has TRBV7-2 and TRBJ2-1; D might be TRBD2 (6 bases). The CDR3 length is 14 residues. V was trimmed by 1 base and J by 8 bases, leaving 12 bases between them. Per the germline V gene, CDR1 is SGHTA and CDR2 is FQGNSA.

V and J are TRBV20-1 and TRBJ1-1; the match to TRBD1 covers 7 bases. This CDR3 comprises 13 residues. V was clipped by 6 bases and J by 6 bases; unmatched bases: 10. Germline V gene sequence: CDR1 DFQATT, CDR2 SNEGSKA (reference sequence). DNA of the CDR3: TGCAGTGCGAGACAGGGTGGCGACGCTGAAGCTTTCTTT. Its protein is CSARQGGDAEAFF.

The chain employs TRBV5-1 and TRBJ2-1; 7 nucleotides agree with TRBD2. Unmatched junction bases numbered 10, after V lost 0 bases and J lost 7 bases. This CDR3 contains 16 residues. The germline CDR1 and CDR2 sequences are SGHRS and YFSETQ. CDR3 sequence (DNA): TGCGCCAGCAGCTTGGACGCGGGGAGGGCCAATAATGAGCAGTTCTTC. Its protein is CASSLDAGRANNEQFF. Together with reference TRBV5-1 and TRBJ2-1, the CDR3 gives the full variable domain: KAGVTQTPRYLIKTRGQQVTLSCSPISGHRSVSWYQQTPGQGLQFLFEYFSETQRNKGNFPGRFSGRQFSNSRSEMNVSTLELGDSALYLCASSLDAGRANNEQFFGPGTRLTVL.

This clonotype has a single count. The chain uses TRBV7-9 and TRBJ2-5; D gene ambiguous. V lost 4 bases and J lost 5, with 17 bases in between. Per germline, CDR1 SEHNR and CDR2 FQNEAQ (reference sequence). CDR3 length: 15 amino acids. The CDR3 bases are TGTGCCAGCAGCTCCCGGATACCGGTCTGGGAGACCCAGTACTTC. Translated: CASSSRIPVWETQYF.

The chain is built from TRBV5-1 and TRBJ2-5, with TRBD2 matching 10 bases. Germline V gene sequence: CDR1 SGHRS, CDR2 YFSETQ. V lost 3 bases, J lost 4 bases, and 6 bases stayed unmatched. The CDR3 has 15 residues. CDR3 coding DNA: TGCGCCAGCAGCTCTGCCGGGACTAGCGTAGAGACCCAGTACTTC. Translated: CASSSAGTSVETQYF.

The CDR3 sequence: CASSLAGAGAGEQYF. The CDR3, as DNA: TGTGCCAGCAGCCTTGCGGGAGCGGGAGCTGGAGAGCAGTACTTC. The chain employs TRBV5-6 and TRBJ2-5, with TRBD2 matching over 8 bases. Germline-derived CDR1 and CDR2 are SGHDT and YYEEEE. Trimming at V came to 4 bases and at J to 11 bases, leaving 16 bases not matched to a gene. The CDR3 is 15 amino acids.

This sequence joins TRBV20-1 and TRBJ2-5; tentative D call: TRBD2 (6 bases). Deletions cut 3 bases from V and 3 bases from J, with 14 bases between. CDR3 length equals 14 residues. CDR1 is DFQATT, CDR2 SNEGSKA, per germline (reference sequence). CDR3 loop: CSASLRRGEETQYF. In DNA, the CDR3 is TGCAGTGCTAGCCTCCGGAGGGGAGAAGAGACCCAGTACTTC.

This sequence joins TRBV24-1 and TRBJ2-3; 7 bases map to TRBD1. V trimming: 3 bases; J trimming: 4 bases; junction bases outside the gene matches: 3. The V gene's germline CDR1 is KGHDR and CDR2 SFDVKD. The CDR3 is 14 amino acids. CDR3: CATSDGQGADTQYF. As DNA, the CDR3 is TGTGCCACCAGTGATGGTCAGGGGGCAGATACGCAGTATTTT.

The J gene is TRBJ2-1, the V gene TRBV5-1; 14 nucleotides align to TRBD2. This CDR3 region has 15 residues. V gave up 3 bases and J gave up 9 bases; unmatched junction bases: 5. The germline CDR1 and CDR2 sequences are SGHRS and YFSETQ. The CDR3 sequence is CASSWGLAGVGEQFF. For the CDR3, the DNA is TGCGCCAGCAGCTGGGGACTAGCGGGAGTGGGTGAGCAGTTCTTC.

This clonotype has just a few counts. The V and J genes are TRBV6-5 and TRBJ1-2; D ambiguous. V was trimmed by 2 bases and J by 3 bases, leaving 7 bases between them. The CDR3 has 13 amino acids. Germline V gene lookup returns CDR1 MNHEY and CDR2 SVGAGI. CDR3 region: CASSYGAYYGYTF. CDR3 coding DNA: TGTGCCAGCAGTTACGGCGCTTACTATGGCTACACCTTC.

This sequence joins TRBV7-2 and TRBJ2-5, with D uncertain. The germline V gene has CDR1 SGHTA and CDR2 FQGNSA. The CDR3 sequence is 13 residues long. Trimming removed 1 base from V and 7 bases from J, with 10 bases in between. CDR3 sequence reads: CASSLEGWGTQYF. The CDR3 bases are TGTGCCAGCAGCTTAGAGGGTTGGGGGACCCAGTACTTC.

The chain is built from TRBV29-1 and TRBJ2-1, with 10 nucleotides matching TRBD2. The germline gives CDR1 SQVTM, CDR2 ANQGSEA. The CDR3 has 13 residues. After removal of 8 bases from V and 2 bases from J, the junction contained 3 bases not matched to a gene. CDR3 bases: TGCAGCTCCACTAGCGGGACCTACAATGAGCAGTTCTTC. Translation: CSSTSGTYNEQFF.

The J gene is TRBJ1-5, the V gene TRBV12-5, with TRBD1 matching over 7 bases. CDR1 and CDR2 (germline): LGHNT, FRNRAP. V trimming: 5 bases; J trimming: 10 bases; junction bases outside the gene matches: 11. The CDR3 totals 14 residues. CDR3 coding DNA: TGTGCTAGTGGTCCTACGACAGGGATGGATCCCCAGCATTTT. This gives the protein CASGPTTGMDPQHF.